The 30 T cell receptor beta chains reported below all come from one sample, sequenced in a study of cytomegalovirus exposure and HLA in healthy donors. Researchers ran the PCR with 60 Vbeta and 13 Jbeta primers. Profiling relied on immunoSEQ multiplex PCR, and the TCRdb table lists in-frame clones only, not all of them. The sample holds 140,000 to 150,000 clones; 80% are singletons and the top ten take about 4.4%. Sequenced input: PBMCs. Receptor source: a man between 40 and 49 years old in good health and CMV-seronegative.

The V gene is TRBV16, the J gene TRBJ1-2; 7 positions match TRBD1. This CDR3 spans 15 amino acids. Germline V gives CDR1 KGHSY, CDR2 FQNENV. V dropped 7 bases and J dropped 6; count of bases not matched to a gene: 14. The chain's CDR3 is CASTPLSGGQNGYTF. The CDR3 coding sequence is TGTGCCAGCACCCCCCTCTCAGGGGGGCAGAATGGCTACACCTTC.

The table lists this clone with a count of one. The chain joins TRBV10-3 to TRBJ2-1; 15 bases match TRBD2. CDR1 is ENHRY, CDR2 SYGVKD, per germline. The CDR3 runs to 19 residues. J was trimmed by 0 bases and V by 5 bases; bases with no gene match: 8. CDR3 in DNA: TGTGCCATCAGTCCGGGACTAGCGGGGGGCCAACACTCCTACAATGAGCAGTTCTTC. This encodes CAISPGLAGGQHSYNEQFF.

CDR3 protein: CAWSRKQGYYGYTF. The CDR3 DNA reads TGTGCCTGGAGTCGAAAGCAGGGGTACTATGGCTACACCTTC. This chain connects TRBV30 to TRBJ1-2; D perhaps matches TRBD1 (6 bases). V lost 2 bases and J lost 3, with 13 bases in between. The length of the CDR3 is 14 residues. The germline gives CDR1 GTSNPN, CDR2 SVGIG (reference sequence).

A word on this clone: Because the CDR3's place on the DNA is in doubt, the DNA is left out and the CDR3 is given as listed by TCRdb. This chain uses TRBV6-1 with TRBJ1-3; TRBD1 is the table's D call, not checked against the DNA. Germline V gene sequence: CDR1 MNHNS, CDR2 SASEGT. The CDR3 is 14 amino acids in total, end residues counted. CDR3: CASILDRAGNTIYF.

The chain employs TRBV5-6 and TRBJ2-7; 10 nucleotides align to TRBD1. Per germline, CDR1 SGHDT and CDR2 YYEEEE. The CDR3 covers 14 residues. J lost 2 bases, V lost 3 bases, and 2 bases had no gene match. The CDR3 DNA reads TGTGCCAGCAGCTGGGACAGGGGTGCCTACGAGCAGTACTTC. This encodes CASSWDRGAYEQYF.

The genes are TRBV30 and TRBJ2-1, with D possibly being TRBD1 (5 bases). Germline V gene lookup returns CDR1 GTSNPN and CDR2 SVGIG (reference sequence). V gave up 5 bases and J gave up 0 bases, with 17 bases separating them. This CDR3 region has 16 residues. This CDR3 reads CAWAKTGLGSYNEQFF. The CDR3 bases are TGTGCCTGGGCCAAAACAGGCTTGGGCTCCTACAATGAGCAGTTCTTC.

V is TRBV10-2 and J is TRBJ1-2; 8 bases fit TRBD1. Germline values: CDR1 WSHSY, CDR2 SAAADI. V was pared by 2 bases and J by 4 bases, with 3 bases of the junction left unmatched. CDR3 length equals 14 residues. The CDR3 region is CASSEGQGPYGYTF. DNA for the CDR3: TGCGCCAGCAGTGAGGGACAGGGTCCCTATGGCTACACCTTC.

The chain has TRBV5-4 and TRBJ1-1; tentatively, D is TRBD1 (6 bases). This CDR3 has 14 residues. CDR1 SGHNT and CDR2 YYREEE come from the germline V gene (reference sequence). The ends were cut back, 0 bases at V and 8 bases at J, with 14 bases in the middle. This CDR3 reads CASSLAGQGTEAFF. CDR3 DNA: TGTGCCAGCAGCTTGGCGGGACAAGGGACAGAAGCTTTCTTT.

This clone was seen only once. The CDR3, as DNA: TGTGCCAGCAGCCCGCACAGGGGAAAAGAGACCCAGTACTTC. Its translation: CASSPHRGKETQYF. The chain couples TRBV7-8 to TRBJ2-5; 7 bases are a match to TRBD1. The CDR3 has 14 amino acids. V lost 5 bases to trimming and J lost 3 bases; unmatched junction nucleotides: 6. Germline V gives CDR1 SGHVS, CDR2 FQNEAQ.

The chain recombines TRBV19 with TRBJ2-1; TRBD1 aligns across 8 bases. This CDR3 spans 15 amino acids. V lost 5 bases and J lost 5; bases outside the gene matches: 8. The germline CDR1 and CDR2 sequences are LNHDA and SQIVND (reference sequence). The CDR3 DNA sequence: TGTGCCAGTAGTGAAGACAGGGGAAGAGACAATGAGCAGTTCTTC. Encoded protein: CASSEDRGRDNEQFF.

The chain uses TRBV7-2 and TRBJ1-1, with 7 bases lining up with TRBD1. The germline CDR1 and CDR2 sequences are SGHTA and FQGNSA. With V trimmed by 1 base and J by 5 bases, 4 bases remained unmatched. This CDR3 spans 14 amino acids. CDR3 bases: TGTGCCAGCAGCTTAGGGCGCAGGGGGACTGAAGCTTTCTTT. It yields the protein CASSLGRRGTEAFF.

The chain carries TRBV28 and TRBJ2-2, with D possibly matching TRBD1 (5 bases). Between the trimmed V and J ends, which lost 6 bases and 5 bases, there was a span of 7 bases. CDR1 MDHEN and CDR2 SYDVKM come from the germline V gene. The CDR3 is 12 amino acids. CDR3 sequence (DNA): TGTGCCAGCAGGGCAGGGACCGGGGAGCTGTTTTTT. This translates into CASRAGTGELFF.

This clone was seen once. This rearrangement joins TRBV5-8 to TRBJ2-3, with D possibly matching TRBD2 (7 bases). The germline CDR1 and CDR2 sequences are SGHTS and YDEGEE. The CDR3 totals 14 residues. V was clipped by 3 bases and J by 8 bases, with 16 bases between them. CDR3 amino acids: CASSSALGGATQYF. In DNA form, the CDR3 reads TGTGCCAGCAGCTCCGCTCTAGGGGGGGCTACGCAGTATTTT.

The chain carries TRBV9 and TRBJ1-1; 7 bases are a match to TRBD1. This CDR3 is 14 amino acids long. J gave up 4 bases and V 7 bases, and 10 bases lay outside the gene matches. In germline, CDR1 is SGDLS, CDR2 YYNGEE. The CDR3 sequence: CASSRAAGGTEAFF. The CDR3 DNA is TGTGCCAGCTCCCGAGCGGCAGGGGGCACTGAAGCTTTCTTT.

The CDR3 region is CASSQDRGTSTDTQYF. CDR3 DNA sequence: TGCGCCAGCAGCCAAGACAGGGGGACTAGCACAGATACGCAGTATTTT. The V call is TRBV4-3, the J call TRBJ2-3; D perhaps matches TRBD1 (7 bases). Germline V lookup: CDR1 LGHNA, CDR2 YSLEER. This CDR3 contains 16 residues. V shed 0 bases and J shed 0 bases, with 10 bases lying between them.

As DNA, the CDR3 is TGTGCCAGCAGCTTTAGCGGGTCACCCTACGAGCAGTACTTC. This encodes CASSFSGSPYEQYF. The chain employs TRBV7-2 and TRBJ2-7; 7 bases are a match to TRBD2. Germline-derived CDR1 and CDR2 are SGHTA and FQGNSA. Trimming cost V 3 bases and J 2 bases; bases outside gene matches: 4. The CDR3 runs to 14 residues.

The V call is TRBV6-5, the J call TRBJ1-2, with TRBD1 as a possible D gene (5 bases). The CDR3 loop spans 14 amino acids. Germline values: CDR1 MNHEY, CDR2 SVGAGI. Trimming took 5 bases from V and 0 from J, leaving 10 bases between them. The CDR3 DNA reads TGTGCCAGCAGTACGACAGCCCCTAACTATGGCTACACCTTC. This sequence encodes CASSTTAPNYGYTF.

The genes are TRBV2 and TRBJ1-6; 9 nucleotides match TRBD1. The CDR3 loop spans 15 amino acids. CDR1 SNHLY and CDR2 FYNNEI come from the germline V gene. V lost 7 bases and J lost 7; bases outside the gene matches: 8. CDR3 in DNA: TGTGCCAGCATCCTGGACAGGGGAGACAATTCACCCCTCCACTTT. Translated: CASILDRGDNSPLHF.

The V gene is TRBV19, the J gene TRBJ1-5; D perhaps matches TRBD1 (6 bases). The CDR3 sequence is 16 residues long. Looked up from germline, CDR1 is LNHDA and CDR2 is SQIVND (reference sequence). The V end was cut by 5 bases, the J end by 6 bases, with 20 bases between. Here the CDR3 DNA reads TGTGCCAGTAGTCCCTCTCGGGGCGGGGGCCGTCAGCCCCAGCATTTT. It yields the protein CASSPSRGGGRQPQHF.

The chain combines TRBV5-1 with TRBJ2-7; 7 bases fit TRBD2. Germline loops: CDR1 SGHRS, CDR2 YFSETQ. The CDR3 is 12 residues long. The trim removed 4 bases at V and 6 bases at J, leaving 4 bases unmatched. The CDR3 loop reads CASSPGRGEQYF. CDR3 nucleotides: TGCGCCAGCAGCCCGGGGAGGGGCGAGCAGTACTTC.

This CDR3 is CASSQIPGQGRSGNTIYF. CDR3 bases: TGTGCCAGCAGCCAAATTCCGGGACAGGGACGCTCTGGAAACACCATATATTTT. The chain couples TRBV4-2 to TRBJ1-3, with 9 bases matching TRBD1. This CDR3 contains 18 residues. V dropped 2 bases and J dropped 0; count of bases not matched to a gene: 8. CDR1 and CDR2 from the germline V gene are LGHNA and YNFKEQ.

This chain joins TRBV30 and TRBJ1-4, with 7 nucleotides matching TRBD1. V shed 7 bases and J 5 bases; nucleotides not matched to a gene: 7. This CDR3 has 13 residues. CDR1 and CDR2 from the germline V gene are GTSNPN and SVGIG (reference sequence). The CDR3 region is CAYRDSWNEKLFF. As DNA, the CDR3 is TGTGCCTATCGGGACAGTTGGAATGAAAAACTGTTTTTT.

In DNA, the CDR3 is TGTGCCAGTAGTATCGGACTGTCCGGCAATCAGCCCCAGCATTTT. As protein: CASSIGLSGNQPQHF. V is TRBV19 and J is TRBJ1-5; D gene unclear. This CDR3 region has 15 residues. Trimming left V 3 bases short and J 2 bases short, with 11 bases between. From germline, CDR1 is LNHDA and CDR2 SQIVND (reference sequence). The full variable domain, its missing parts supplied by reference TRBV19 and TRBJ1-5, is DGGITQSPKYLFRKEGQNVTLSCEQNLNHDAMYWYRQDPGQGLRLIYYSQIVNDFQKGDIAEGYSVSREKKESFPLTVTSAQKNPTAFYLCASSIGLSGNQPQHFGDGTRLSIL.

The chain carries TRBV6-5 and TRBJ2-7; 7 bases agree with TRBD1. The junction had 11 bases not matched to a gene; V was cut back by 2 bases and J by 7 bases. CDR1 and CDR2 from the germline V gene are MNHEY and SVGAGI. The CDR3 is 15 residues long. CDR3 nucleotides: TGTGCCAGCAGTTACACCGGACAGGACCCTGAGGAGCAGTACTTC. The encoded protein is CASSYTGQDPEEQYF.

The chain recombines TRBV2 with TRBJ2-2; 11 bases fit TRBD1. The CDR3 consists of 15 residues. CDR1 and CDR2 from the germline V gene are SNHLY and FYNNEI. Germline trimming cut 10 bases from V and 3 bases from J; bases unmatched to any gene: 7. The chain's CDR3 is CAIPRDRGDTGELFF. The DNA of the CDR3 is TGTGCCATCCCGCGGGACAGGGGGGACACCGGGGAGCTGTTTTTT.

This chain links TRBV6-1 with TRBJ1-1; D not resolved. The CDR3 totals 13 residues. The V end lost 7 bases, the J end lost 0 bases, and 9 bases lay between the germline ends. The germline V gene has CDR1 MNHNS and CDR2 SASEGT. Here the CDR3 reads CASTTAMNTEAFF. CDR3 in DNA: TGTGCCAGCACCACTGCCATGAACACTGAAGCTTTCTTT.

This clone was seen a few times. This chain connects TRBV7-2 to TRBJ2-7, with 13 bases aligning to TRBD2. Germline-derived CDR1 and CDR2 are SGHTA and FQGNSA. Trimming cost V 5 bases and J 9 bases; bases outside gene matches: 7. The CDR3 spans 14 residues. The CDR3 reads CASSSRLAGGGQYF. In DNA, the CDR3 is TGTGCCAGCAGCAGCAGACTAGCGGGGGGCGGGCAGTACTTC.

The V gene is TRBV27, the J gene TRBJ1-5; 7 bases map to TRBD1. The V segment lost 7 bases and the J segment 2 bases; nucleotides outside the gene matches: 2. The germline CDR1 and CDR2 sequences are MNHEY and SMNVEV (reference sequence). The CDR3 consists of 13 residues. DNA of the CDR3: TGTGCCAGCAAGGGGGCACGCAATCAGCCCCAGCATTTT. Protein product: CASKGARNQPQHF.

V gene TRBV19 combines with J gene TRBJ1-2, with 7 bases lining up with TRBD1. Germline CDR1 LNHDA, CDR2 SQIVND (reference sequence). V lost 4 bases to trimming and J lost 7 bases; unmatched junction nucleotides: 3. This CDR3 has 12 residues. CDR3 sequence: CASSTGGSGYTF. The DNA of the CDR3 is TGTGCCAGTAGTACAGGGGGATCTGGCTACACCTTC.

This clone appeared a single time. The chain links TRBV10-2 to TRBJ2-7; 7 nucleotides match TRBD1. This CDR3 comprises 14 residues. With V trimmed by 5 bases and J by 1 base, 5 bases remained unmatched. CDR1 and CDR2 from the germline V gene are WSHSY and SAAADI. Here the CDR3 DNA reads TGCGCCAGCAGTTGGGACAGTGGGTCCTACGAGCAGTACTTC. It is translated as CASSWDSGSYEQYF.